This TCR beta chain appears in the sequencing data of a study of OX40 agonist ivuxolimab in advanced cancers. Germline V gene lookup returns CDR1 SSHAT and CDR2 FNYEAQ (reference sequence). CDR3 length equals 15 residues. The ends were cut back, 2 bases at V and 8 bases at J, with 16 bases in the middle. Produced via immunoSEQ multiplex PCR; TCRdb's table is partial and in-frame only. The repertoire holds approximately 99,000 clones, roughly 95% seen once, with 2% in the top ten. Anyone with autoimmune disease history or systemic immunosuppression was excluded. This chain connects TRBV7-7 to TRBJ2-1; D possibly uses TRBD1 or TRBD2 (5 bases each). The receptor was derived from an adult with an advanced solid tumor such as melanoma, head and neck, liver or kidney cancer. The sequencing here drew on CD4+ or CD8+ T cells sorted from blood, taken in a trial of the OX40 agonist ivuxolimab. The CDR3 DNA follows: TGTGCCAGCAGCTTAATCCGGTCTAGCAGGGATGAGCAGTTCTTC. It yields the protein CASSLIRSSRDEQFF.